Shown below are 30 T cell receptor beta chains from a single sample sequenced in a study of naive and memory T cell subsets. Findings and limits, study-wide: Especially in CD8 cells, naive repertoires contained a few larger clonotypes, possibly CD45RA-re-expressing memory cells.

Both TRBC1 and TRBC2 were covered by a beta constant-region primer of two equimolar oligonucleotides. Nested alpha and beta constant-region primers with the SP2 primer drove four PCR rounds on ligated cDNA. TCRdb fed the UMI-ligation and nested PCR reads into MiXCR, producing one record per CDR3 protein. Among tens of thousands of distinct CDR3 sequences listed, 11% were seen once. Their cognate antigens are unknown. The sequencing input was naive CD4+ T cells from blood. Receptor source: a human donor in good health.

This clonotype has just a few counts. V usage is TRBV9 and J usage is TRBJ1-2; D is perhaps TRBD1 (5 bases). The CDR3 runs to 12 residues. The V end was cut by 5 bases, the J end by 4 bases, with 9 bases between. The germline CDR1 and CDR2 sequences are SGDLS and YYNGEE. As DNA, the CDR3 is TGTGCCAGCAGTAAAACAGGCTATGGCTACACCTTC. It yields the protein CASSKTGYGYTF.

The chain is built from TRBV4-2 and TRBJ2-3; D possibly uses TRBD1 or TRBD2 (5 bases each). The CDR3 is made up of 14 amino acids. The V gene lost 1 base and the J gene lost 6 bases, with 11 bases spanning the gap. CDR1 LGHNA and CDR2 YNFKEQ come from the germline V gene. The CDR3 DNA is TGTGCCAGCAGCCAAGGGGACGGCGGGGATACGCAGTATTTT. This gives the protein CASSQGDGGDTQYF.

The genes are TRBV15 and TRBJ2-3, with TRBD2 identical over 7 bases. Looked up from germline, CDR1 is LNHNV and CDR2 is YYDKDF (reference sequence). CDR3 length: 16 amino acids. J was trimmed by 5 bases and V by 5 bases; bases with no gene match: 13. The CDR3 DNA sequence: TGTGCCACCAGCGCCCGTCTAGCGGAACCAGGAGATACGCAGTATTTT. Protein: CATSARLAEPGDTQYF. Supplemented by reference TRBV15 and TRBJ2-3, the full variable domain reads DAMVIQNPRYQVTQFGKPVTLSCSQTLNHNVMYWYQQKSSQAPKLLFHYYDKDFNNEADTPDNFQSRRPNTSFCFLDIRSPGLGDTAMYLCATSARLAEPGDTQYFGPGTRLTVL.

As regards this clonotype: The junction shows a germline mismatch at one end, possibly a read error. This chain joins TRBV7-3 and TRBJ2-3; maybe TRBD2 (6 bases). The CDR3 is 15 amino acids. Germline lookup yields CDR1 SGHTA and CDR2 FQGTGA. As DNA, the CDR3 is TGTGCCAGCAGTTCCACCGGCACTAGCAGAGATACGCAGTATTTT. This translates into CASSSTGTSRDTQYF. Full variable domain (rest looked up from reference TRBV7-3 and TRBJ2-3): GAGVSQTPSNKVTEKGKYVELRCDPISGHTALYWYRQSLGQGPEFLIYFQGTGAADDSGLPNDRFFAVRPEGSVSTLKIQRTERGDSAVYLCASSSTGTSRDTQYFGPGTRLTVL.

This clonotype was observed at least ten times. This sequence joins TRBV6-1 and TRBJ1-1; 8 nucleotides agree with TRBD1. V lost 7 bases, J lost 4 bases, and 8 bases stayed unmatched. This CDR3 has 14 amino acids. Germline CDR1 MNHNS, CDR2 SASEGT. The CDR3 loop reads CASNKQGVVTEAFF. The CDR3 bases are TGTGCCAGCAACAAACAGGGGGTTGTCACTGAAGCTTTCTTT.

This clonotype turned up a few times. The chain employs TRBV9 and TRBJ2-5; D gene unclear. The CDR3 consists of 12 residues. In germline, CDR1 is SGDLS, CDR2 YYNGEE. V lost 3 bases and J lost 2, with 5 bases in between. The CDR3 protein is CASSGPQETQYF. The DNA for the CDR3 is TGTGCCAGCAGCGGCCCTCAAGAGACCCAGTACTTC.

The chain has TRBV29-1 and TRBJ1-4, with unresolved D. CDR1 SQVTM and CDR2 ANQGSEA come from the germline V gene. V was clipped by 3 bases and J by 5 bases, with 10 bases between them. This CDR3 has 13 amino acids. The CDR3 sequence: CSVEKGVNEKLFF. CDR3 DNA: TGCAGCGTTGAGAAGGGTGTAAATGAAAAACTGTTTTTT.

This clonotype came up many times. The CDR3 DNA follows: TGTGCCAGCAGTTACACCAGCGAGACCCAGTACTTC. Its protein is CASSYTSETQYF. The rearrangement links TRBV6-2 or TRBV6-3 to TRBJ2-5; D unresolved. The germline V gene has CDR1 MNHEY and CDR2 SVGEGT. V was clipped by 2 bases and J by 5 bases, with 6 bases between them. This CDR3 is built from 12 residues.

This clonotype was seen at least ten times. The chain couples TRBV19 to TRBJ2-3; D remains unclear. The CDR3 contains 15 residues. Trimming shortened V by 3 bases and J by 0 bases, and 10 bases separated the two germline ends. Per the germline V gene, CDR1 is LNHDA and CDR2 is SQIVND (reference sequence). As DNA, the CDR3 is TGTGCCAGTAGTATGAGCCCAGTTAGCACAGATACGCAGTATTTT. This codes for CASSMSPVSTDTQYF.

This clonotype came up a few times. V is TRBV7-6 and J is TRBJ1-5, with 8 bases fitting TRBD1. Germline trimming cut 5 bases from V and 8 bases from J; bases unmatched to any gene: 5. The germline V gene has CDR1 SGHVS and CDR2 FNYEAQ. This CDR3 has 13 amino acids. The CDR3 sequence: CASSPDRGEPQHF. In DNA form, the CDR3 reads TGTGCCAGCAGCCCCGACAGGGGTGAGCCCCAGCATTTT.

The CDR3 DNA reads TGTGCCAGCAGTGACCACCGGGAGACCCAGTACTTC. The encoded protein is CASSDHRETQYF. The chain couples TRBV6-6 to TRBJ2-5; D not certain. With 5 bases removed from V and 5 bases from J, the gap between germline ends came to 9 bases. Germline V gene sequence: CDR1 MNHNY, CDR2 SVGAGI (reference sequence). The CDR3 covers 12 residues.

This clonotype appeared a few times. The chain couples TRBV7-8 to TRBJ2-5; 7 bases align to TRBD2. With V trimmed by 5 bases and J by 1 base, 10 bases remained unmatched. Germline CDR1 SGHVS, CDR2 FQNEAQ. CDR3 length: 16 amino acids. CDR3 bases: TGTGCCAGCAGCCCACAGCGGGGTTTTAGCCAAGAGACCCAGTACTTC. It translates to CASSPQRGFSQETQYF.

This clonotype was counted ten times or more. The CDR3 region is CASSPLDRPSTDTQYF. The CDR3, as DNA: TGTGCCAGCTCACCACTGGACAGGCCTAGCACAGATACGCAGTATTTT. The chain carries TRBV18 and TRBJ2-3; 7 bases fit TRBD1. The germline gives CDR1 KGHSH, CDR2 LQKENI. The CDR3 extends over 16 amino acids. V was clipped by 1 base and J by 0 bases; unmatched bases: 4.

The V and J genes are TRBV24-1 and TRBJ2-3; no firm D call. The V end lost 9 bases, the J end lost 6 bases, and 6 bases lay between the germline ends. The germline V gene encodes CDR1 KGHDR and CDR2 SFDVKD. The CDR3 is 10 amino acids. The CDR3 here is CATGKDTQYF. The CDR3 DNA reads TGTGCCACCGGGAAGGATACGCAGTATTTT.

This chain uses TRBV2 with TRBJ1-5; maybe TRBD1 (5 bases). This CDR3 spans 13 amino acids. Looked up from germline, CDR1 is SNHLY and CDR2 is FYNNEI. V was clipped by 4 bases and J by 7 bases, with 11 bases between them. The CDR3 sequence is CASSGDRGQPQHF. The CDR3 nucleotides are TGTGCCAGCAGTGGGGACCGAGGACAGCCCCAGCATTTT.

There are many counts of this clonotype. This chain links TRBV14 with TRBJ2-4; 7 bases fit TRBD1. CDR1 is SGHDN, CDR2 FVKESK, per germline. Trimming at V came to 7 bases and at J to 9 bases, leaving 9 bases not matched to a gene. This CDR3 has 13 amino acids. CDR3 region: CASTSDRESIQYF. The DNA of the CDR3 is TGTGCCAGCACCTCCGACAGGGAGAGCATTCAGTACTTC.

CDR3 sequence reads: CASSSPRSIGQVAQYF. The CDR3 bases are TGTGCCAGCAGCTCGCCCCGCAGCATTGGGCAGGTGGCGCAGTATTTT. The V and J genes are TRBV7-9 and TRBJ2-3, with D unclear. The CDR3 spans 16 residues. V shed 4 bases and J shed 10 bases, with 24 bases lying between them. Per the germline V gene, CDR1 is SEHNR and CDR2 is FQNEAQ (reference sequence).

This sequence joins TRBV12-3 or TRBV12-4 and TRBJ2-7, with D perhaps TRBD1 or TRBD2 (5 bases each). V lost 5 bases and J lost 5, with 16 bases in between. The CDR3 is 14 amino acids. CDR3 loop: CASSLGDHRHEQYF. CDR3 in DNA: TGTGCCAGCAGTCTAGGGGACCACCGCCACGAGCAGTACTTC.

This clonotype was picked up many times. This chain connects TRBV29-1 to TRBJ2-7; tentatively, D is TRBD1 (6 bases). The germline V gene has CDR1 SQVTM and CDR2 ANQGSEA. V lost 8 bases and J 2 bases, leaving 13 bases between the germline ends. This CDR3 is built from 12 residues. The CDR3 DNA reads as TGCAGCTATAGGACAGCTACCTACGAGCAGTACTTC. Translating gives CSYRTATYEQYF.

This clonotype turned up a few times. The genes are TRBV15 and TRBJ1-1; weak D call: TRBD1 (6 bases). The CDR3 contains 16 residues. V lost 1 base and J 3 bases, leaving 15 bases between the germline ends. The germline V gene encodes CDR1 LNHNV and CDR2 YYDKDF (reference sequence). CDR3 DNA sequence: TGTGCCACCAGCAGAGGGCCCGGGAAGGGGGACACTGAAGCTTTCTTT. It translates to CATSRGPGKGDTEAFF.

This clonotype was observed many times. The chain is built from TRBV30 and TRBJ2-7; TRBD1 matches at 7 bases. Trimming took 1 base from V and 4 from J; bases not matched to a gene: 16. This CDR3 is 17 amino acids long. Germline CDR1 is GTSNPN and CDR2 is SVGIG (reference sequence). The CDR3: CAWSGLTRGSGIYEQYF. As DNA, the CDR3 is TGTGCCTGGAGTGGGCTGACCAGGGGGTCAGGAATTTACGAGCAGTACTTC.

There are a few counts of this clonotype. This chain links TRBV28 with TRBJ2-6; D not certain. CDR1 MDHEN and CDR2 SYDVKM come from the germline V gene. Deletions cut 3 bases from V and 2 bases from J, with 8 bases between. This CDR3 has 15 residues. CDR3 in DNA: TGTGCCAGCAGTTTTTACCGCCCTGGGGCCAACGTCCTGACTTTC. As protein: CASSFYRPGANVLTF.

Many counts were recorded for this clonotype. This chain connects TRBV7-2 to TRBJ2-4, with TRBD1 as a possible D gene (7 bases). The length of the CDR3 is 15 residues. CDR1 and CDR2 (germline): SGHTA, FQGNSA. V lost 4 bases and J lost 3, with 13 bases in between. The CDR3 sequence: CASSYIRGDKNIQYF. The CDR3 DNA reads TGTGCCAGCAGCTATATCAGGGGGGACAAAAACATTCAGTACTTC.

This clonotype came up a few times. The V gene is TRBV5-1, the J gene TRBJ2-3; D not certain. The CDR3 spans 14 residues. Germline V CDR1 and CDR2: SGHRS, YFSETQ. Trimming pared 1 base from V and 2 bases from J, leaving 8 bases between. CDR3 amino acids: CASSLPLDTDTQYF. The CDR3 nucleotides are TGCGCCAGCAGCTTGCCACTTGACACAGATACGCAGTATTTT.

The CDR3 DNA is TGTGCCAGCAGCTTGGGACGCCGCTACAATGAGCAGTTCTTC. It is translated as CASSLGRRYNEQFF. The chain uses TRBV7-2 and TRBJ2-1; D may correspond to TRBD1 or TRBD2 (5 bases each). The CDR3 totals 14 residues. Germline V lookup: CDR1 SGHTA, CDR2 FQGNSA. Trimming pared 3 bases from V and 3 bases from J, leaving 9 bases between.

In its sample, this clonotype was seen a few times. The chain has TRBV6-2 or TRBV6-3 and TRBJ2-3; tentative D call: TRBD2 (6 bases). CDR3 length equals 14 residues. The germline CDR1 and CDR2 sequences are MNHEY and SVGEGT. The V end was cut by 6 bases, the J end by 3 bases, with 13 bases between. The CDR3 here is CASRTGGKTDTQYF. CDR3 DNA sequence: TGTGCCAGCAGAACCGGGGGAAAAACAGATACGCAGTATTTT.

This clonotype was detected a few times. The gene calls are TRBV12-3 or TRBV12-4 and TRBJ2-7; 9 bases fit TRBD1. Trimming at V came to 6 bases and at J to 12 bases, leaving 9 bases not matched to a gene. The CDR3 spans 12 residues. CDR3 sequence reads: CASSPGTGRLYF. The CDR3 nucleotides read TGTGCCAGCAGCCCCGGGACAGGGAGGCTGTACTTC.

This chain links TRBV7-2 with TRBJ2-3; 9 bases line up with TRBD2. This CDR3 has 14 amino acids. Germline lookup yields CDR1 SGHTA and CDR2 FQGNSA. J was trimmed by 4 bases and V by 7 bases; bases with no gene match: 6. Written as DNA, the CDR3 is TGTGCCAGCAATTTAGCGGGAGTAGCAGATACGCAGTATTTT. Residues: CASNLAGVADTQYF.

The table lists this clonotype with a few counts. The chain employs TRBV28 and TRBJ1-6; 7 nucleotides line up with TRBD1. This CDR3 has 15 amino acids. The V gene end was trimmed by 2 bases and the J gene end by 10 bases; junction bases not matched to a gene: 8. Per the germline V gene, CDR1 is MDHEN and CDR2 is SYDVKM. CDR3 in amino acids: CASSLTKPGGSPLHF. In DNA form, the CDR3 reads TGTGCCAGCAGTTTAACAAAACCAGGGGGATCACCCCTCCACTTT.

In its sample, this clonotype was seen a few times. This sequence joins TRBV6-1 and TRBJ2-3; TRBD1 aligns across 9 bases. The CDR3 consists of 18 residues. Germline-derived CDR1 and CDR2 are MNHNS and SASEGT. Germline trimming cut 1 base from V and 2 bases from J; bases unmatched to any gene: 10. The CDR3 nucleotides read TGTGCCAGCAGTGAAGTTTGGGGGGGACAGGGCTACACAGATACGCAGTATTTT. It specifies CASSEVWGGQGYTDTQYF.